The next 30 T cell receptor beta chains were all read from a single sample in a study of OX40 agonist ivuxolimab in advanced cancers. The repertoire was sequenced with immunoSEQ multiplex PCR; TCRdb's copy has only in-frame clones and lacks some. The data hold roughly 67,000 clones, with around four fifths observed a single time. The sample was CD4+ or CD8+ T cells sorted from blood, taken in a trial of the OX40 agonist ivuxolimab. These receptors were collected from an adult with an advanced solid tumor such as melanoma, head and neck, liver or kidney cancer.

This chain links TRBV5-4 with TRBJ2-2; the match to TRBD2 covers 10 bases. CDR1 and CDR2 from the germline V gene are SGHNT and YYREEE (reference sequence). V lost 3 bases, J lost 2 bases, and 13 bases stayed unmatched. The CDR3 length is 19 residues. CDR3: CASSSGGSGGTINTGELFF. CDR3 coding DNA: TGTGCCAGCAGCTCGGGAGGTAGCGGGGGGACCATTAACACCGGGGAGCTGTTTTTT.

The gene calls are TRBV2 and TRBJ2-3, with D unresolved. Germline V lookup: CDR1 SNHLY, CDR2 FYNNEI. The CDR3 is 16 residues long. Trimming removed 3 bases at V and 0 bases at J, with 13 bases between. CDR3 DNA sequence: TGTGCCAGCAGTGATTGGCGCGGAGCAAGCACAGATACGCAGTATTTT. It translates to CASSDWRGASTDTQYF.

The chain combines TRBV6-1 with TRBJ2-7; a weak D match, TRBD1 (6 bases). V gave up 4 bases and J gave up 3 bases, with 10 bases separating them. This CDR3 has 13 residues. The germline gives CDR1 MNHNS, CDR2 SASEGT. This CDR3 reads CASSVGRGYEQYV. The CDR3 nucleotides read TGTGCCAGCAGTGTCGGCAGGGGCTACGAGCAGTACGTC.

The chain joins TRBV19 to TRBJ1-1, with D unresolved. V lost 10 bases to trimming and J lost 0 bases, with 9 bases between them. CDR3 length: 12 amino acids. Germline V gives CDR1 LNHDA, CDR2 SQIVND (reference sequence). CDR3 sequence: CATRAMNTEAFF. CDR3 sequence (DNA): TGTGCCACAAGGGCCATGAACACTGAAGCTTTCTTT.

The rearrangement uses TRBV6-5 and TRBJ1-1, with D hard to call. CDR3 length: 13 amino acids. Germline CDR1 is MNHEY and CDR2 is SVGAGI. Trimming pared 6 bases from V and 5 bases from J, leaving 13 bases between. The CDR3 coding sequence is TGTGCCAGCAGGCTCGACCCTGGGACTGAAGCTTTCTTT. Encoded protein: CASRLDPGTEAFF.

The chain combines TRBV6-5 with TRBJ2-5; 9 bases agree with TRBD1. The CDR3 length is 15 residues. Trimming cost V 5 bases and J 3 bases; bases outside gene matches: 7. Germline lookup yields CDR1 MNHEY and CDR2 SVGAGI. The CDR3 bases are TGTGCCAGCAGTAAAGGGACAGGGTGGGAAGAGACCCAGTACTTC. It encodes CASSKGTGWEETQYF.

This clone came up a few times. The V call is TRBV28, the J call TRBJ2-7; 7 nucleotides agree with TRBD1. This CDR3 has 15 residues. V was pared by 2 bases and J by 3 bases, with 7 bases of the junction left unmatched. CDR1 and CDR2 from the germline V gene are MDHEN and SYDVKM. CDR3 amino acids: CASSLGTGVHYEQYF. Here the CDR3 DNA reads TGTGCCAGCAGTTTAGGAACAGGGGTCCACTACGAGCAGTACTTC. The complete variable domain, with remaining parts taken from reference TRBV28 and TRBJ2-7, reads DVKVTQSSRYLVKRTGEKVFLECVQDMDHENMFWYRQDPGLGLRLIYFSYDVKMKEKGDIPEGYSVSREKKERFSLILESASTNQTSMYLCASSLGTGVHYEQYFGPGTRLTVT.

The rearrangement uses TRBV5-4 and TRBJ1-2; TRBD1 agrees at 7 bases. Per germline, CDR1 SGHNT and CDR2 YYREEE (reference sequence). The CDR3 runs 13 residues. The J segment lost 5 bases and the V segment lost 6 bases, leaving 7 bases of the junction unmatched. For the CDR3, the DNA is TGTGCCAGCACCAGGGGGATACTGTATGGCTACACCTTC. Its protein product is CASTRGILYGYTF.

This sequence joins TRBV28 and TRBJ1-1; D call uncertain. V lost 5 bases to trimming and J lost 2 bases, with 12 bases between them. This CDR3 spans 14 amino acids. From germline, CDR1 is MDHEN and CDR2 SYDVKM. CDR3 sequence: CASSPRQANTEAFF. As DNA, the CDR3 is TGTGCCAGCAGTCCCAGGCAGGCCAACACTGAAGCTTTCTTT.

This clone was observed a handful of times. J is TRBJ2-7 and V is TRBV9; 7 positions agree with TRBD2. The CDR3 covers 15 residues. Germline values: CDR1 SGDLS, CDR2 YYNGEE. Germline trimming cut 4 bases from V and 2 bases from J; bases unmatched to any gene: 9. CDR3 nucleotide sequence: TGTGCCAGCAGCCCCGACGGCGGGGGAACCTACGAGCAGTACTTC. Residues: CASSPDGGGTYEQYF.

This clone appeared a single time. J is TRBJ2-1 and V is TRBV28; TRBD2 matches 7 bases. The CDR3 contains 15 residues. J was trimmed by 0 bases and V by 5 bases; bases with no gene match: 4. Per germline, CDR1 MDHEN and CDR2 SYDVKM. In nucleotides, the CDR3 is TGTGCCAGCAGTCCTAGCGGAAGCTCCTACAATGAGCAGTTCTTC. Protein product: CASSPSGSSYNEQFF.

V and J are TRBV18 and TRBJ1-1; D gene uncertain. Trimming shortened V by 2 bases and J by 1 base, and 8 bases separated the two germline ends. The CDR3 covers 14 residues. Germline values: CDR1 KGHSH, CDR2 LQKENI. CDR3 region: CASSPTEANTEAFF. CDR3 sequence (DNA): TGTGCCAGCTCACCAACGGAAGCGAACACTGAAGCTTTCTTT.

The genes are TRBV7-8 and TRBJ2-3; 7 bases align to TRBD1. CDR1 is SGHVS, CDR2 FQNEAQ, per germline. This CDR3 contains 15 residues. V was clipped by 4 bases and J by 4 bases; unmatched bases: 8. This CDR3 is CASSWATGVSDTQYF. The CDR3 nucleotides read TGTGCCAGCAGCTGGGCCACAGGGGTGTCAGATACGCAGTATTTT.

This chain connects TRBV14 to TRBJ1-2, with D possibly being TRBD1 (5 bases). V was clipped by 10 bases and J by 4 bases, with 13 bases between them. The germline V gene encodes CDR1 SGHDN and CDR2 FVKESK. This CDR3 spans 12 amino acids. The CDR3 DNA reads TGTGCCACCTCAGGGTTCGGCTATGGCTACACCTTC. This sequence encodes CATSGFGYGYTF.

The rearrangement joins TRBV6-5 to TRBJ1-2; D ambiguous. The length of the CDR3 is 12 residues. V lost 4 bases, J lost 4 bases, and 7 bases lay in between. Germline CDR1 reads MNHEY; CDR2 reads SVGAGI. This chain's CDR3 is CASSSRSYGYTF. The CDR3 DNA reads TGTGCCAGCAGTTCCAGATCCTATGGCTACACCTTC.

V is TRBV5-1 and J is TRBJ2-6; D unclear. V dropped 0 bases and J dropped 0 bases, with 4 bases sitting between them. Germline V gene sequence: CDR1 SGHRS, CDR2 YFSETQ. The CDR3 is 15 residues long. The CDR3 DNA is TGCGCCAGCAGCTTGGTCAACTCTGGGGCCAACGTCCTGACTTTC. The encoded protein is CASSLVNSGANVLTF.

V is TRBV7-3 and J is TRBJ2-1, with 7 bases that match TRBD2. The length of the CDR3 is 14 residues. The germline gives CDR1 SGHTA, CDR2 FQGTGA. V shed 5 bases and J 10 bases; nucleotides not matched to a gene: 11. The CDR3 bases are TGTGCCAGCAGCGCCGGGACTACCGTCGACGAGCAGTTCTTC. It yields the protein CASSAGTTVDEQFF.

This chain uses TRBV9 with TRBJ2-7, with D possibly TRBD2 on 6 matching bases. V dropped 2 bases and J dropped 6 bases, with 15 bases sitting between them. In germline, CDR1 is SGDLS, CDR2 YYNGEE. The CDR3 contains 14 residues. The CDR3 sequence: CASSVRDWGREQYF. The CDR3 DNA reads TGTGCCAGCAGCGTGCGGGATTGGGGTCGCGAGCAGTACTTC.

The V gene is TRBV5-6, the J gene TRBJ2-3; the D gene could be TRBD1 or TRBD2 (5 bases each). There are 14 residues in the CDR3. Germline V lookup: CDR1 SGHDT, CDR2 YYEEEE. The V gene lost 4 bases and the J gene lost 6 bases, with 15 bases spanning the gap. CDR3 protein: CASSPPWGSDTQYF. CDR3 nucleotide sequence: TGTGCCAGCAGCCCCCCATGGGGGAGTGATACGCAGTATTTT.

The chain carries TRBV19 and TRBJ2-5, with 7 bases aligning to TRBD1. Looked up from germline, CDR1 is LNHDA and CDR2 is SQIVND (reference sequence). V lost 5 bases and J lost 2; bases outside the gene matches: 8. This CDR3 comprises 15 residues. This chain's CDR3 is CASSPLGDSQETQYF. CDR3 nucleotide sequence: TGTGCCAGTAGTCCTTTAGGGGACAGTCAAGAGACCCAGTACTTC.

The chain carries TRBV9 and TRBJ1-2, with 7 bases aligning to TRBD1. The CDR3 totals 14 residues. The J segment lost 3 bases and the V segment lost 5 bases, leaving 7 bases of the junction unmatched. Germline CDR1 SGDLS, CDR2 YYNGEE. The CDR3 here is CASRAQGGDYGYTF. The CDR3 DNA sequence: TGTGCCAGCAGGGCCCAGGGGGGAGACTATGGCTACACCTTC.

The chain joins TRBV12-5 to TRBJ2-5; 9 bases match TRBD1. The trim removed 6 bases at V and 3 bases at J, leaving 2 bases unmatched. Per germline, CDR1 LGHNT and CDR2 FRNRAP. The CDR3 has 13 residues. CDR3: CASGRTGEETQYF. CDR3 sequence (DNA): TGTGCTAGTGGCAGGACAGGGGAAGAGACCCAGTACTTC.

This clone was observed once. This sequence joins TRBV27 and TRBJ1-2; 7 bases match TRBD1. Germline loops: CDR1 MNHEY, CDR2 SMNVEV (reference sequence). The V segment lost 6 bases and the J segment 4 bases; nucleotides outside the gene matches: 5. This CDR3 has 13 residues. CDR3 residues: CASRGGSGYGYTF. CDR3 DNA sequence: TGTGCCAGCAGAGGGGGCTCTGGCTATGGCTACACCTTC.

V usage is TRBV27 and J usage is TRBJ2-6, with D unclear. Germline lookup yields CDR1 MNHEY and CDR2 SMNVEV (reference sequence). Between the trimmed V and J ends, which lost 6 bases and 6 bases, there was a span of 24 bases. The CDR3 runs to 18 residues. DNA of the CDR3: TGTGCCAGCAGCCCGCTAGGCACTTCTATCAGGTCGGCCAACGTCCTGACTTTC. It encodes CASSPLGTSIRSANVLTF.

V gene TRBV7-2 combines with J gene TRBJ2-5; D is unclear. V was clipped by 3 bases and J by 0 bases, with 2 bases between them. Germline V gives CDR1 SGHTA, CDR2 FQGNSA. This CDR3 region has 12 residues. The CDR3 DNA follows: TGTGCCAGCAGCTTCGACCAAGAGACCCAGTACTTC. Translated: CASSFDQETQYF.

The chain carries TRBV12-5 and TRBJ1-2, with a tentative D call TRBD1 (6 bases). The CDR3 covers 14 residues. Germline-derived CDR1 and CDR2 are LGHNT and FRNRAP. Trimming removed 4 bases from V and 4 bases from J, with 13 bases in between. As DNA, the CDR3 is TGTGCTAGTGGTTCCCCGGAAGGGGGCTATGGCTACACCTTC. It encodes CASGSPEGGYGYTF.

The gene calls are TRBV28 and TRBJ1-2, with D possibly TRBD1 on 5 matching bases. Trimming cost V 3 bases and J 0 bases, with 20 bases left between them. The V gene's germline CDR1 is MDHEN and CDR2 SYDVKM. This CDR3 contains 18 residues. Written as DNA, the CDR3 is TGTGCCAGCAGTTTCGTATACAGGACCGTCTCTACTAACTATGGCTACACCTTC. Translation: CASSFVYRTVSTNYGYTF.

The rearrangement uses TRBV7-3 and TRBJ2-5; D gene unclear. Germline CDR1 reads SGHTA; CDR2 reads FQGTGA. The length of the CDR3 is 13 residues. Trimming took 1 base from V and 2 from J, leaving 5 bases between them. CDR3 nucleotides: TGTGCCAGCAGCTTAAGCAGACAAGAGACCCAGTACTTC. Amino acids: CASSLSRQETQYF. Based on the CDR3 plus reference TRBV7-3 and TRBJ2-5, the full variable domain is GAGVSQTPSNKVTEKGKYVELRCDPISGHTALYWYRQSLGQGPEFLIYFQGTGAADDSGLPNDRFFAVRPEGSVSTLKIQRTERGDSAVYLCASSLSRQETQYFGPGTRLLVL.

The chain links TRBV6-5 to TRBJ2-7; no definite D call. The CDR3 runs 13 residues. The V end was cut by 6 bases, the J end by 4 bases, with 13 bases between. Germline lookup yields CDR1 MNHEY and CDR2 SVGAGI. The CDR3 sequence: CASSRLGGYEQYF. For the CDR3, the DNA is TGTGCCAGCAGCCGTCTTGGTGGATACGAGCAGTACTTC.

V and J are TRBV7-2 and TRBJ1-5; D remains unclear. The CDR3 is made up of 12 amino acids. Between the trimmed V and J ends, which lost 7 bases and 2 bases, there was a span of 6 bases. Germline V gene sequence: CDR1 SGHTA, CDR2 FQGNSA. In DNA form, the CDR3 reads TGTGCCAGCACCTCGGGCAATCAGCCCCAGCATTTT. Protein: CASTSGNQPQHF. Full variable domain (missing parts from reference TRBV7-2 and TRBJ1-5): GAGVSQSPSNKVTEKGKDVELRCDPISGHTALYWYRQSLGQGLEFLIYFQGNSAPDKSGLPSDRFSAERTGGSVSTLTIQRTQQEDSAVYLCASTSGNQPQHFGDGTRLSIL.